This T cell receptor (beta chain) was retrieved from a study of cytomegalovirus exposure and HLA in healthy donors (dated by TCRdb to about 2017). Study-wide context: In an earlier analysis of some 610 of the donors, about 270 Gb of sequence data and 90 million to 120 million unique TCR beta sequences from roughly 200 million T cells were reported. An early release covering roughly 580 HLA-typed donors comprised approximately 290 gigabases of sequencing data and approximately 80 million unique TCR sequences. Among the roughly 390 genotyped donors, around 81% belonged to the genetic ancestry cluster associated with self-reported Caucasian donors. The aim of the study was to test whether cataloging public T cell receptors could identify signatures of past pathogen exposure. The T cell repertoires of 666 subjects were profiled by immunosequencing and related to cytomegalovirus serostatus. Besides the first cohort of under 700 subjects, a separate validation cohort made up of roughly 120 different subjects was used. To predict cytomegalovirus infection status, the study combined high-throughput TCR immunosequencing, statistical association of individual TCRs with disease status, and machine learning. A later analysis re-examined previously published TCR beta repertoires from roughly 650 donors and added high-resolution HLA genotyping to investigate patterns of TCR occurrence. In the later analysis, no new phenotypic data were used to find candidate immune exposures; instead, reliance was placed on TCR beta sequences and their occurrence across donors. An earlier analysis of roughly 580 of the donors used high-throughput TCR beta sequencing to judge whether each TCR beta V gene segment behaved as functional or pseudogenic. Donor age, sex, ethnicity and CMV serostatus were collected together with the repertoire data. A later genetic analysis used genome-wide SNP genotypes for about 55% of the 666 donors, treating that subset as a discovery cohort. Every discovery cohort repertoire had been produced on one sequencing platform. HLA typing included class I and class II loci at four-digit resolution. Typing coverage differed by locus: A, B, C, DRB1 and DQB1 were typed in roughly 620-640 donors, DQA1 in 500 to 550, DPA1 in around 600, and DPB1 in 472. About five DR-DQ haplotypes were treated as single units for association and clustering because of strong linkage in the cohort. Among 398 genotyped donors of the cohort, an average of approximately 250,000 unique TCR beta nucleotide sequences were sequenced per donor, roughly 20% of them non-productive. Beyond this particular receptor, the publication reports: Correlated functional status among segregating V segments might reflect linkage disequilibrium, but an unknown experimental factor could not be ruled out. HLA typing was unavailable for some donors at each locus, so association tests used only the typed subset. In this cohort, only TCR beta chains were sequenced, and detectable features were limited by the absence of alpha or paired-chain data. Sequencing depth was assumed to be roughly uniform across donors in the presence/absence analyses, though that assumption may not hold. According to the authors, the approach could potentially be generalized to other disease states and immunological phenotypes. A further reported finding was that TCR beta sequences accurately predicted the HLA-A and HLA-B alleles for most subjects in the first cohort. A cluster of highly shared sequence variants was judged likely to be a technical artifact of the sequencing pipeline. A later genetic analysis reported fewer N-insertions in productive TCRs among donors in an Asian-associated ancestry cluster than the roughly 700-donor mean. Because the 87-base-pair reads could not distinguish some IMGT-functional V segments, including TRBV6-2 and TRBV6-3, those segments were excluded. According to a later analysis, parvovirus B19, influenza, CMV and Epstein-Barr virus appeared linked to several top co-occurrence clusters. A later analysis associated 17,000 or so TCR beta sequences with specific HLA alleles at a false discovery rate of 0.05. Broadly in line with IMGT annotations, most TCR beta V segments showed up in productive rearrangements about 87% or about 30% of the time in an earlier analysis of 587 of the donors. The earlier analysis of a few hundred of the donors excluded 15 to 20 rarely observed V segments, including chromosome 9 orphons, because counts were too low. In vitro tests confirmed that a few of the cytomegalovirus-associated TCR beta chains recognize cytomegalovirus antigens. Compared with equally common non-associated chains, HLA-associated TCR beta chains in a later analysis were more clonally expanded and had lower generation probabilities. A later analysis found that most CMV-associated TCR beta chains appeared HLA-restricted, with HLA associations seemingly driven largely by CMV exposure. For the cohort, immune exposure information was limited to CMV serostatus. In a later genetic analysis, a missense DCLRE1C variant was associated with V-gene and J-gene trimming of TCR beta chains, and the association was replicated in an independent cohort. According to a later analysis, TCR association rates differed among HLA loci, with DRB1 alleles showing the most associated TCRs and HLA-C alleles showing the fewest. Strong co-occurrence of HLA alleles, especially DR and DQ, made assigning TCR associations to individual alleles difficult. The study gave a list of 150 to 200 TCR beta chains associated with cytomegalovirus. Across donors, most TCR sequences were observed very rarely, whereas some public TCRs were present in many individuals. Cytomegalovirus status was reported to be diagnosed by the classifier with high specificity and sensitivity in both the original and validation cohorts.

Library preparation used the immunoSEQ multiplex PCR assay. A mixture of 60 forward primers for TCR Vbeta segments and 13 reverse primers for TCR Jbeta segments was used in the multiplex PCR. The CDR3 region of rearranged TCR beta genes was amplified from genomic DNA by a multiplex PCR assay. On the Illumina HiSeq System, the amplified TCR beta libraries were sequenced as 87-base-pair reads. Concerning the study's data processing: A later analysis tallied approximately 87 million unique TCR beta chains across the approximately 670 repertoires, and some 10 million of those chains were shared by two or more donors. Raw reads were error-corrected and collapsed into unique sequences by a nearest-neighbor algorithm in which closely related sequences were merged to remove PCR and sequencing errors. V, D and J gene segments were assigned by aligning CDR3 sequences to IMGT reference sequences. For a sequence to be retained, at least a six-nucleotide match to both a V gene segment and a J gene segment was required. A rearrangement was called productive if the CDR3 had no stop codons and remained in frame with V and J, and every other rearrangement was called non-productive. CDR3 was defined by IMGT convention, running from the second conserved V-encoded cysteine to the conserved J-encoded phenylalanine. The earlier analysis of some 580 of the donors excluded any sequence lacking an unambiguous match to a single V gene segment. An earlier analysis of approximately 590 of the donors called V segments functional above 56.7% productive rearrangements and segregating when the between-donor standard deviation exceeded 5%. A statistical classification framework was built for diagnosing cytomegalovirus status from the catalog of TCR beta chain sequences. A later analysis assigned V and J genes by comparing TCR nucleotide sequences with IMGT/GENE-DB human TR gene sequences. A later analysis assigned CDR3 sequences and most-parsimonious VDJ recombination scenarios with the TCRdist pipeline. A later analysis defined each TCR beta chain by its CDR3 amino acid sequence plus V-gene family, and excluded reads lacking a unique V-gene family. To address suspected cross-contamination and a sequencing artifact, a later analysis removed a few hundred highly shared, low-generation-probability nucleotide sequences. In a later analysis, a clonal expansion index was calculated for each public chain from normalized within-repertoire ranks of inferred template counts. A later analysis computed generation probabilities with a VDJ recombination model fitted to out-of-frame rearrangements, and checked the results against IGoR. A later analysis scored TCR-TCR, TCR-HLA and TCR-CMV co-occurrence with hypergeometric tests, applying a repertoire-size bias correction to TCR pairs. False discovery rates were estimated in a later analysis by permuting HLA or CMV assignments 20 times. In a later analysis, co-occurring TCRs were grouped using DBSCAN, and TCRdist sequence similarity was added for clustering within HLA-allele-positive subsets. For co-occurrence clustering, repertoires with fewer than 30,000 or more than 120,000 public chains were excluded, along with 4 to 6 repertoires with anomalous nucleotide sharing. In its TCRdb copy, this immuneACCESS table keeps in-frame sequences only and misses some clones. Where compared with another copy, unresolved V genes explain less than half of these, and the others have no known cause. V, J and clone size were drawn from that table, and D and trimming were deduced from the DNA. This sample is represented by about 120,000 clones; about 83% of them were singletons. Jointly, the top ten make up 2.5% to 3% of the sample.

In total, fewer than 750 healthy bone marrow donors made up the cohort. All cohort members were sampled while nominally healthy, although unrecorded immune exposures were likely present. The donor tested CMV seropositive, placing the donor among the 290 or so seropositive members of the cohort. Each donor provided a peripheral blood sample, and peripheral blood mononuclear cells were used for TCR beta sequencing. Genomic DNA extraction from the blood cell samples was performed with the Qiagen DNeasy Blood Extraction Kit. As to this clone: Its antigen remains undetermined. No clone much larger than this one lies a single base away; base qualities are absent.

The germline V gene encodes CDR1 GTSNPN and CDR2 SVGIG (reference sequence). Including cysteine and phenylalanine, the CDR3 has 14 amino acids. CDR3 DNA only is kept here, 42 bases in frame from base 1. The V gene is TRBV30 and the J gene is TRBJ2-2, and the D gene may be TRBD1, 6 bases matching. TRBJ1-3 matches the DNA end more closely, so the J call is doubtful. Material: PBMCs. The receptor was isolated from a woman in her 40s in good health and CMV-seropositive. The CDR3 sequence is CACGRGGRGNTIYF. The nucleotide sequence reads TGTGCCTGCGGACGCGGGGGGCGCGGAAACACCATATATTTT.